Following are 21 T cell receptor beta chains from one sample sequenced in a study of identifying expanded T cells in peripheral blood. Method: immunoSEQ multiplex PCR; TCRdb's copy keeps in-frame clones and lacks some. The data contain over 90,000 clones, around 90% of them singletons. The sample was blood. Receptor source: a person aged 18-70 years in good health.

V is TRBV7-2 and J is TRBJ1-1, with D unclear. CDR1 and CDR2 (germline): SGHTA, FQGNSA. V was trimmed by 2 bases and J by 1 base, leaving 5 bases between them. The CDR3 is 13 residues long. The CDR3 DNA sequence: TGTGCCAGCAGCTTACTCTGGAACACTGAAGCTTTCTTT. Its protein product is CASSLLWNTEAFF. Full variable domain (rest looked up from reference TRBV7-2 and TRBJ1-1): GAGVSQSPSNKVTEKGKDVELRCDPISGHTALYWYRQSLGQGLEFLIYFQGNSAPDKSGLPSDRFSAERTGGSVSTLTIQRTQQEDSAVYLCASSLLWNTEAFFGQGTRLTVV.

This rearrangement joins TRBV5-6 to TRBJ1-2, with D unclear. Germline values: CDR1 SGHDT, CDR2 YYEEEE. V lost 3 bases and J lost 8, with 17 bases in between. The CDR3 consists of 14 residues. DNA of the CDR3: TGTGCCAGCAGCTCGCCCTTAGGAGCCTACGGCTACACCTTC. It codes for CASSSPLGAYGYTF.

The J gene is TRBJ1-6, the V gene TRBV18, with D uncertain. V shed 1 base and J shed 13 bases, with 20 bases lying between them. The CDR3 loop spans 16 amino acids. Germline V gene data show CDR1 as KGHSH and CDR2 as LQKENI. Written as DNA, the CDR3 is TGTGCCAGCTCACCACTACCGGGAGCGGCCCCGGGGCCCCTCCACTTT. This gives the protein CASSPLPGAAPGPLHF.

The rearrangement joins TRBV5-1 to TRBJ1-1; D possibly corresponds to TRBD1 (5 bases). V lost 0 bases, J lost 4 bases, and 13 bases lay in between. The CDR3 runs 15 residues. Germline lookup yields CDR1 SGHRS and CDR2 YFSETQ. As DNA, the CDR3 is TGCGCCAGCAGCTTGGATCAGGGAGGGAGCACTGAAGCTTTCTTT. It yields the protein CASSLDQGGSTEAFF.

This chain uses TRBV5-6 with TRBJ1-3; 9 bases fit TRBD1. The CDR3 is made up of 15 amino acids. With 3 bases clipped from V and 3 bases from J, the junction kept 4 bases outside the gene matches. Germline values: CDR1 SGHDT, CDR2 YYEEEE. The CDR3 region has the DNA TGTGCCAGCAGCTCCACAGGGGGCAGTGGAAACACCATATATTTT. Translating gives CASSSTGGSGNTIYF.

The chain has TRBV5-4 and TRBJ2-5; 8 bases line up with TRBD2. The CDR3 length is 19 residues. V lost 2 bases and J lost 2; bases outside the gene matches: 17. CDR1 and CDR2 from the germline V gene are SGHNT and YYREEE (reference sequence). The CDR3 DNA reads TGTGCCAGCAGCTTAGCAGGTCCCAGTGGCGGGAGGATACAAGAGACCCAGTACTTC. As protein: CASSLAGPSGGRIQETQYF.

The V call is TRBV13, the J call TRBJ2-1; D might be TRBD1 (6 bases). The CDR3 loop spans 14 amino acids. Trimming took 4 bases from V and 5 from J, leaving 12 bases between them. Germline lookup yields CDR1 PRHDT and CDR2 FYEKMQ (reference sequence). Here the CDR3 DNA reads TGTGCCAGCAGCTCCAAGACAGGAAACAATGAGCAGTTCTTC. It encodes CASSSKTGNNEQFF.

This clone was counted only a few times. This chain links TRBV7-9 with TRBJ2-7; D assignment may be TRBD1 or TRBD2 (5 bases each). This CDR3 has 12 residues. CDR1 SEHNR and CDR2 FQNEAQ come from the germline V gene (reference sequence). The V and J ends lost 6 bases and 3 bases respectively, with 9 bases between them. This chain's CDR3 is CASRVGVYEQYF. The CDR3 DNA reads as TGTGCCAGCAGGGTGGGGGTCTACGAGCAGTACTTC.

The genes are TRBV30 and TRBJ2-1; no clear D. The CDR3 runs to 11 residues. V was shortened by 0 bases and J by 10 bases, with 7 bases between the two germline ends. Germline V gives CDR1 GTSNPN, CDR2 SVGIG (reference sequence). The CDR3 DNA reads as TGTGCCTGGAGTGTACGGAGCGAGCAGTTCTTC. This translates into CAWSVRSEQFF.

The gene calls are TRBV7-9 and TRBJ1-1, with D unclear. Germline CDR1 reads SEHNR; CDR2 reads FQNEAQ (reference sequence). This CDR3 spans 14 amino acids. The V and J ends lost 0 bases and 2 bases respectively, with 7 bases between them. The CDR3 loop reads CASSLAPANTEAFF. The CDR3 bases are TGTGCCAGCAGCTTAGCGCCAGCTAACACTGAAGCTTTCTTT.

The V and J genes are TRBV18 and TRBJ1-1, with a tentative D call TRBD1 (5 bases). The CDR3 extends over 18 amino acids. V was clipped by 3 bases and J by 0 bases, with 20 bases between them. CDR1 and CDR2 (germline): KGHSH, LQKENI. CDR3 sequence reads: CASSPNLQAYRMNTEAFF. Here the CDR3 DNA reads TGTGCCAGCTCACCCAACTTACAGGCTTACAGGATGAACACTGAAGCTTTCTTT.

CDR3 coding DNA: TGTGCCAGCAGCTTAAGCCTCGGGACAGGGAGGGTCGAGCAGTACTTC. Translated, it gives CASSLSLGTGRVEQYF. The chain links TRBV7-9 to TRBJ2-7; 9 bases align to TRBD1. In germline, CDR1 is SEHNR, CDR2 FQNEAQ (reference sequence). CDR3 length: 16 amino acids. The V gene end was trimmed by 2 bases and the J gene end by 6 bases; junction bases not matched to a gene: 11.

J is TRBJ1-2 and V is TRBV9, with 9 bases lining up with TRBD1. The CDR3 loop spans 15 amino acids. V lost 3 bases and J lost 8; bases outside the gene matches: 11. Germline-derived CDR1 and CDR2 are SGDLS and YYNGEE. CDR3 sequence reads: CASSAGGGQGRGYTF. As DNA, the CDR3 is TGTGCCAGCAGCGCCGGAGGCGGACAGGGGAGAGGCTACACCTTC.

This clone has a single count. The chain uses TRBV5-1 and TRBJ2-7, with D possibly being TRBD1 or TRBD2 (5 bases each). V shed 4 bases and J shed 5 bases, with 16 bases lying between them. The CDR3 contains 14 residues. The germline V gene has CDR1 SGHRS and CDR2 YFSETQ. The CDR3 bases are TGCGCCAGCAGCACCGGGGCGCGTACCGACGAGCAGTACTTC. Amino acids: CASSTGARTDEQYF.

The V and J genes are TRBV11-3 and TRBJ2-2, with a possible D match to TRBD2 (5 bases). Germline CDR1 and CDR2: SGHNT and YENEEA. Trimming cost V 5 bases and J 4 bases, with 14 bases left between them. This CDR3 spans 15 amino acids. CDR3 protein: CASSRTARGTGELFF. The CDR3 DNA is TGTGCCAGCAGCCGAACCGCTCGGGGCACCGGGGAGCTGTTTTTT.

The rearrangement links TRBV18 to TRBJ2-7, with D perhaps matching TRBD2 (6 bases). The CDR3 spans 16 residues. Germline CDR1 is KGHSH and CDR2 is LQKENI. The ends were cut back, 6 bases at V and 4 bases at J, with 22 bases in the middle. The CDR3 region has the DNA TGTGCCAGCTCCCGCCTCTGGGCAGGAGGGGTTTACGAGCAGTACTTC. It translates to CASSRLWAGGVYEQYF.

CDR3 coding DNA: TGTGCCAGCTCACCGGGGACAGGGGGAACCGGAAACACCATATATTTT. Translated, it gives CASSPGTGGTGNTIYF. The chain combines TRBV18 with TRBJ1-3, with 11 bases identical to TRBD1. The V segment lost 3 bases and the J segment 4 bases; nucleotides outside the gene matches: 5. Germline V gives CDR1 KGHSH, CDR2 LQKENI. This CDR3 region has 16 residues.

The J gene is TRBJ1-2, the V gene TRBV10-3; no reliable D call. The germline V gene has CDR1 ENHRY and CDR2 SYGVKD. V lost 4 bases and J 9 bases, leaving 9 bases between the germline ends. The CDR3 consists of 11 residues. In DNA, the CDR3 is TGTGCCATCAGTGGCCTTGCGAGCTACACCTTC. Protein: CAISGLASYTF.

This clone was found once. CDR3 loop: CASSGVPLAGRTDTQYF. DNA of the CDR3: TGTGCCAGCAGCGGAGTACCTTTAGCGGGAAGGACAGATACGCAGTATTTT. J is TRBJ2-3 and V is TRBV9, with 8 nucleotides matching TRBD2. The V gene end was trimmed by 3 bases and the J gene end by 3 bases; junction bases not matched to a gene: 12. Germline-derived CDR1 and CDR2 are SGDLS and YYNGEE. The CDR3 length is 17 residues.

This chain connects TRBV10-3 to TRBJ2-1; D possibly corresponds to TRBD1 (6 bases). CDR1 and CDR2 from the germline V gene are ENHRY and SYGVKD. This CDR3 has 15 residues. With 0 bases removed from V and 4 bases from J, the gap between germline ends came to 10 bases. The CDR3 DNA is TGTGCCATCAGTGAGTCGAGGACAGCGTACAATGAGCAGTTCTTC. This sequence encodes CAISESRTAYNEQFF.

This chain links TRBV19 with TRBJ1-2; TRBD1 is a possible D gene (6 bases). This CDR3 region has 15 residues. The germline V gene encodes CDR1 LNHDA and CDR2 SQIVND (reference sequence). With 5 bases removed from V and 0 bases from J, the gap between germline ends came to 13 bases. The CDR3 region has the DNA TGTGCCAGTAGTGCTACAGGGTTAGCTAACTATGGCTACACCTTC. Amino acids: CASSATGLANYGYTF.